A single sample gave rise to the 22 T cell receptor beta chains below, sequenced in a study of T cells in Graves' hyperthyroidism and ophthalmopathy. Using RNA transcripts as the source, TCR beta CDR3 regions were amplified. The HTBI set primed first-round TCR CDR3 RT-PCR. TCRdb reprocessed the multiplex PCR reads via MiXCR and lists one record per CDR3 protein. The sample includes 300,000 to 400,000 distinct CDR3 sequences, 15% to 20% of them seen just once. Sequenced: blood. These receptors all come from a woman between 50 and 59 years old with Graves' hyperthyroidism.

V and J are TRBV2 and TRBJ1-4; D is unclear. Germline CDR1 is SNHLY and CDR2 is FYNNEI. Trimming stripped 3 bases from V and 5 bases from J, with 10 bases between. The CDR3 runs to 14 residues. The CDR3 here is CASSDLGRNEKLFF. The CDR3 DNA reads TGTGCCAGCAGTGATTTGGGCAGAAATGAAAAACTGTTTTTT.

This clonotype was picked up a small number of times. The V and J genes are TRBV7-9 and TRBJ1-4, with D tentatively TRBD1 (6 bases). Trimming shortened V by 4 bases and J by 7 bases, and 16 bases separated the two germline ends. The CDR3 is 15 residues long. Germline V gives CDR1 SEHNR, CDR2 FQNEAQ (reference sequence). CDR3 sequence reads: CASSWDTQGGEKLFF. CDR3 nucleotides: TGTGCCAGCAGCTGGGACACTCAAGGTGGTGAAAAACTGTTTTTT.

The chain recombines TRBV30 with TRBJ2-3; D is unclear. Germline assignment: CDR1 GTSNPN and CDR2 SVGIG (reference sequence). Trimming cost V 3 bases and J 4 bases, with 14 bases left between them. This CDR3 contains 14 residues. The CDR3 region has the DNA TGTGCCTGGAGCGGCGGATCGGTGGCAGATACGCAGTATTTT. Translation: CAWSGGSVADTQYF. Full variable domain (outside the CDR3, taken from reference TRBV30 and TRBJ2-3): SQTIHQWPATLVQPVGSPLSLECTVEGTSNPNLYWYRQAAGRGLQLLFYSVGIGQISSEVPQNLSASRPQDRQFILSSKKLLLSDSGFYLCAWSGGSVADTQYFGPGTRLTVL.

This clonotype has a handful of counts. The chain employs TRBV11-2 and TRBJ2-3; 12 nucleotides agree with TRBD2. In germline, CDR1 is SGHAT, CDR2 FQNNGV. Trimming cost V 5 bases and J 2 bases; bases outside gene matches: 5. The CDR3 has 16 amino acids. This CDR3 reads CASSAGTSGFTDTQYF. Written as DNA, the CDR3 is TGTGCCAGCAGCGCTGGGACTAGCGGGTTCACAGATACGCAGTATTTT.

There are many counts of this clonotype. Relative to the germline gene, one junction end is altered; a read error may explain this. The chain recombines TRBV11-2 with TRBJ1-1; D gene unclear. Germline V gene sequence: CDR1 SGHAT, CDR2 FQNNGV. The CDR3 has 11 residues. CDR3: CAGRSGDGAFF. The CDR3 nucleotides are TGTGCCGGCAGATCAGGCGATGGAGCTTTCTTT.

The chain has TRBV6-2 or TRBV6-3 and TRBJ2-5; perhaps TRBD2 as D (6 bases). In germline, CDR1 is MNHEY, CDR2 SVGEGT. The length of the CDR3 is 13 residues. The V end lost 5 bases, the J end lost 0 bases, and 7 bases lay between the germline ends. CDR3 in amino acids: CASSGGNQETQYF. The CDR3 DNA reads TGTGCCAGCAGTGGGGGGAACCAAGAGACCCAGTACTTC.

The rearrangement links TRBV6-1 to TRBJ2-1; 9 positions match TRBD2. CDR3 size: 15 residues. In germline, CDR1 is MNHNS, CDR2 SASEGT. With V trimmed by 3 bases and J by 4 bases, 4 bases remained unmatched. As DNA, the CDR3 is TGTGCCAGCAGTGACTCTGCGGGGGGGTACAATGAGCAGTTCTTC. It codes for CASSDSAGGYNEQFF.

The chain combines TRBV13 with TRBJ2-1, with D tentatively TRBD1 (6 bases). The CDR3 extends over 18 amino acids. The germline V gene has CDR1 PRHDT and CDR2 FYEKMQ (reference sequence). V was pared by 3 bases and J by 2 bases, with 20 bases between. The DNA of the CDR3 is TGTGCCAGCAGCTTCGCCAACCCGGGACAAATAACCTACAATGAGCAGTTCTTC. Encoded protein: CASSFANPGQITYNEQFF.

This clonotype was detected many times. The genes are TRBV28 and TRBJ2-1; no firm D call. CDR3 length: 11 residues. Germline V gene sequence: CDR1 MDHEN, CDR2 SYDVKM. Trimming pared 2 bases from V and 8 bases from J, leaving 4 bases between. The CDR3 DNA sequence: TGTGCCAGCAGTTTAACCGATGAGCAGTTCTTC. Protein: CASSLTDEQFF.

This clonotype was seen ten or more times. The rearrangement joins TRBV18 to TRBJ2-5; D gene ambiguous. V lost 0 bases and J lost 3, with 14 bases in between. This CDR3 comprises 16 residues. Germline values: CDR1 KGHSH, CDR2 LQKENI. As DNA, the CDR3 is TGTGCCAGCTCACCACCGCGAGGTACGGATAAAGAGACCCAGTACTTC. Amino acid sequence: CASSPPRGTDKETQYF.

V is TRBV4-1 and J is TRBJ2-7; 7 positions match TRBD1. Trimming took 0 bases from V and 2 from J; bases not matched to a gene: 1. CDR3 length: 14 residues. Germline CDR1 reads MGHRA; CDR2 reads YSYEKL. CDR3 protein: CASSQDRGTYEQYF. The CDR3 coding sequence is TGCGCCAGCAGCCAAGACAGGGGGACCTACGAGCAGTACTTC.

On this clonotype: Compared with germline, one end of the junction differs, possibly owing to a read error. The chain combines TRBV7-7 with TRBJ1-4; weak D call: TRBD1 (5 bases). Looked up from germline, CDR1 is SSHAT and CDR2 is FNYEAQ (reference sequence). This CDR3 comprises 13 residues. In DNA, the CDR3 is TGTGCTAGCAGCTTAGGGGCTAATGAAAAACTGTTTTTT. It yields the protein CASSLGANEKLFF.

This clonotype was seen a single time. The CDR3 DNA reads as TGCAGTGCTAGAGATGGGCCCCGGAGCTCCTATAATTCACCCCTCCACTTT. It encodes CSARDGPRSSYNSPLHF. This rearrangement joins TRBV20-1 to TRBJ1-6; D gene uncertain. V was cut by 0 bases and J by 0 bases, with 12 bases left in between. This CDR3 spans 17 amino acids. Germline V CDR1 and CDR2: DFQATT, SNEGSKA (reference sequence).

The chain recombines TRBV12-3 or TRBV12-4 with TRBJ2-7; TRBD1 matches at 10 bases. This CDR3 spans 15 amino acids. Trimming cost V 0 bases and J 5 bases; bases outside gene matches: 4. CDR3 sequence reads: CASSLARTGGDEQYF. CDR3 coding DNA: TGTGCCAGCAGTTTAGCTCGGACAGGGGGTGACGAGCAGTACTTC.

This clonotype was seen more than once but under ten times. The chain has TRBV5-8 and TRBJ2-1; possible D gene TRBD1, 5 bases. The CDR3 is made up of 14 amino acids. Germline loops: CDR1 SGHTS, CDR2 YDEGEE. V was trimmed by 2 bases and J by 5 bases, leaving 11 bases between them. The CDR3 region is CASSFVAGNNEQFF. In DNA, the CDR3 is TGTGCCAGCAGCTTTGTTGCAGGGAACAATGAGCAGTTCTTC.

The V gene is TRBV5-1, the J gene TRBJ2-7; D is perhaps TRBD2 (5 bases). Germline V CDR1 and CDR2: SGHRS, YFSETQ. Trimming removed 0 bases from V and 8 bases from J, with 9 bases in between. This CDR3 region has 12 residues. Here the CDR3 DNA reads TGCGCCAGCAGCTTGGCGGGGATACAGCAGTACTTC. Protein: CASSLAGIQQYF.

V is TRBV10-3 and J is TRBJ1-2, with 8 bases fitting TRBD1. V dropped 2 bases and J dropped 3; count of bases not matched to a gene: 5. Looked up from germline, CDR1 is ENHRY and CDR2 is SYGVKD. This CDR3 has 15 residues. CDR3 amino acids: CAISERAGGDYGYTF. CDR3 in DNA: TGTGCCATCAGTGAGCGAGCAGGGGGCGACTATGGCTACACCTTC.

A few counts support this clonotype. The chain links TRBV19 to TRBJ1-1; TRBD1 matches at 8 bases. This CDR3 comprises 15 residues. Per the germline V gene, CDR1 is LNHDA and CDR2 is SQIVND (reference sequence). The V gene end was trimmed by 9 bases and the J gene end by 5 bases; junction bases not matched to a gene: 14. Here the CDR3 DNA reads TGTGCCAGCCAGATCTTCAACAGGGGGAATACTGAAGCTTTCTTT. It encodes CASQIFNRGNTEAFF.

This clonotype has a count of ten or more. The CDR3 DNA sequence: TGTGCCAGCAGTCGTCGAGCGGGAGCAGCGTACAATGAGCAGTTCTTC. This encodes CASSRRAGAAYNEQFF. This chain joins TRBV28 and TRBJ2-1, with 8 bases aligning to TRBD2. The CDR3 runs to 16 residues. V lost 5 bases, J lost 4 bases, and 10 bases stayed unmatched. The germline V gene encodes CDR1 MDHEN and CDR2 SYDVKM. Supplemented by reference TRBV28 and TRBJ2-1, the full variable domain reads DVKVTQSSRYLVKRTGEKVFLECVQDMDHENMFWYRQDPGLGLRLIYFSYDVKMKEKGDIPEGYSVSREKKERFSLILESASTNQTSMYLCASSRRAGAAYNEQFFGPGTRLTVL.

This sequence joins TRBV18 and TRBJ1-4; D gene ambiguous. The CDR3 is made up of 11 amino acids. Germline V gives CDR1 KGHSH, CDR2 LQKENI. Trimming took off 5 bases at V and 12 bases at J, with 10 bases between the two ends. CDR3 amino acids: CASSKIDELFF. For the CDR3, the DNA is TGTGCCAGCTCAAAAATAGACGAACTGTTTTTT. The whole variable domain, remainder taken from reference TRBV18 and TRBJ1-4, is NAGVMQNPRHLVRRRGQEARLRCSPMKGHSHVYWYRQLPEEGLKFMVYLQKENIIDESGMPKERFSAEFPKEGPSILRIQQVVRGDSAAYFCASSKIDELFFGSGTQLSVL.

About this clonotype: At one end the junction does not follow the germline gene, possibly because of a read error. The chain joins TRBV5-5 to TRBJ1-2; tentatively, D is TRBD1 (5 bases). Germline CDR1 is SGHKS and CDR2 is YYEKEE (reference sequence). CDR3 length equals 13 residues. CDR3 sequence (DNA): TGCGCCAGCAGCGGGGGGTATAACTATGGCTACACCTTC. Residues: CASSGGYNYGYTF.

This clonotype occurred a few times. J is TRBJ2-3 and V is TRBV5-6; 10 bases match TRBD2. Per germline, CDR1 SGHDT and CDR2 YYEEEE. CDR3 length: 15 residues. The ends lost 5 bases at V and 2 bases at J; junction bases unmatched: 5. CDR3 coding DNA: TGTGCCAGCAGTCCAGCGGGGGGGCCCACAGATACGCAGTATTTT. It encodes CASSPAGGPTDTQYF. Supplemented by reference TRBV5-6 and TRBJ2-3, the full variable domain reads DAGVTQSPTHLIKTRGQQVTLRCSPKSGHDTVSWYQQALGQGPQFIFQYYEEEERQRGNFPDRFSGHQFPNYSSELNVNALLLGDSALYLCASSPAGGPTDTQYFGPGTRLTVL.